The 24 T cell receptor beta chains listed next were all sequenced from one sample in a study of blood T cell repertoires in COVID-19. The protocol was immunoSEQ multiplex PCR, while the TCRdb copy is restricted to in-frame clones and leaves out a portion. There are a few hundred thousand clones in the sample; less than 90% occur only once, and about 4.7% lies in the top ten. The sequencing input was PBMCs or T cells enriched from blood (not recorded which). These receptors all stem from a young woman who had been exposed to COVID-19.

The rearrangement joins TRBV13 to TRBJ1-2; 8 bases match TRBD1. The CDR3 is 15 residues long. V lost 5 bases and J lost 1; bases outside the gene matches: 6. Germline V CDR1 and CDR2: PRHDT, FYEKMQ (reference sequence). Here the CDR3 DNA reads TGTGCCAGCAGCCGCGACAGGGGAAATAACTATGGCTACACCTTC. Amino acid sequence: CASSRDRGNNYGYTF.

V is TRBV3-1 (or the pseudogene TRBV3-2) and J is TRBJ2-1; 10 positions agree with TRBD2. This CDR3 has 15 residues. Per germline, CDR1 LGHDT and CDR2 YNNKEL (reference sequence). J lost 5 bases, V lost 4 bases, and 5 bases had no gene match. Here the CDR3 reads CASSRSGGAHNEQFF. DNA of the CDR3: TGTGCCAGCAGCCGAAGCGGGGGGGCCCACAATGAGCAGTTCTTC.

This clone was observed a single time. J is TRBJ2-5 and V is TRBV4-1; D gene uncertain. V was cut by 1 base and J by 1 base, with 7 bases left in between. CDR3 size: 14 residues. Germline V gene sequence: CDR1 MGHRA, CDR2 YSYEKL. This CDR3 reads CASSQGNSQETQYF. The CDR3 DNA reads TGCGCCAGCAGCCAAGGCAACAGCCAAGAGACCCAGTACTTC.

CDR3 nucleotide sequence: TGTGCCAGCAGTTTATATTTTGGGGAGGGTTCGTACTACTATGGCTACACCTTC. Amino acid sequence: CASSLYFGEGSYYYGYTF. This chain links TRBV28 with TRBJ1-2; D uncertain. The CDR3 loop spans 18 amino acids. V shed 1 base and J shed 3 bases, with 21 bases lying between them. Germline-derived CDR1 and CDR2 are MDHEN and SYDVKM.

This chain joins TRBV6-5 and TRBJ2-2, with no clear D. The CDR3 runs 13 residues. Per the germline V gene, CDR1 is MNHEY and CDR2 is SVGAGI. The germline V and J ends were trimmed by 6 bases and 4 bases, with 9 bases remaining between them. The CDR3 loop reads CASRTFTTGELFF. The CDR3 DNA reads TGTGCCAGCAGGACTTTTACCACCGGGGAGCTGTTTTTT.

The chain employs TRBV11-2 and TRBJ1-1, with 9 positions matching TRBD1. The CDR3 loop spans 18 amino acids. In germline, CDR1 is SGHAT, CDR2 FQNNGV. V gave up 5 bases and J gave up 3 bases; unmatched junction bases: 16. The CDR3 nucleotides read TGTGCCAGCAGCCATAAGTTTAGGACAGGGGCTTTGGACACTGAAGCTTTCTTT. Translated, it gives CASSHKFRTGALDTEAFF.

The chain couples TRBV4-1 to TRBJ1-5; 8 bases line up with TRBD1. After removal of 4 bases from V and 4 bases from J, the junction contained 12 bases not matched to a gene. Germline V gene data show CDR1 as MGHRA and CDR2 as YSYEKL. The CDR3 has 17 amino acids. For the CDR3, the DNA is TGCGCCAGCAGCCGGCGAGCTTGGACAGGGTATAATCAGCCCCAGCATTTT. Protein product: CASSRRAWTGYNQPQHF.

The CDR3 DNA sequence: TGTGCCAGCAGGTCACAGGGCCCTGAGCAGTTCTTC. Its translation is CASRSQGPEQFF. The chain carries TRBV3-1 (or the pseudogene TRBV3-2) and TRBJ2-1; a weak D match, TRBD1 (6 bases). The germline gives CDR1 LGHDT, CDR2 YNNKEL (reference sequence). The CDR3 is made up of 12 amino acids. Deletions cut 6 bases from V and 9 bases from J, with 12 bases between.

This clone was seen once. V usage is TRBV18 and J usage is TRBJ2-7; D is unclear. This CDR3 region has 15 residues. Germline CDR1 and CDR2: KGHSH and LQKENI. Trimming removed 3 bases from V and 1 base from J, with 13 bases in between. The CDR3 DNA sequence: TGTGCCAGCTCACCGAGTGGCGGATTTTCCTACGAGCAGTACTTC. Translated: CASSPSGGFSYEQYF. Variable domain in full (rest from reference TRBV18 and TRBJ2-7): NAGVMQNPRHLVRRRGQEARLRCSPMKGHSHVYWYRQLPEEGLKFMVYLQKENIIDESGMPKERFSAEFPKEGPSILRIQQVVRGDSAAYFCASSPSGGFSYEQYFGPGTRLTVT.

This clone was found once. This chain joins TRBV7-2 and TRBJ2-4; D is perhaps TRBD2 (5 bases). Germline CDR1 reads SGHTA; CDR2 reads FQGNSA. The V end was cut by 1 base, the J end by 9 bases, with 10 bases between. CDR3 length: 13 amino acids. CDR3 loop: CASSLVLVGIQYF. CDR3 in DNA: TGTGCCAGCAGCTTAGTACTAGTTGGCATTCAGTACTTC.

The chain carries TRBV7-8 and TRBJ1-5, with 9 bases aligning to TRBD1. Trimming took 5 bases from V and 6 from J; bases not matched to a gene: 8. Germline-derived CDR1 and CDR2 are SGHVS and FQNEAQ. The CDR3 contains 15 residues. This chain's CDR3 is CASSPTGGSPQPQHF. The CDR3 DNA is TGTGCCAGCAGCCCGACAGGGGGTTCCCCTCAGCCCCAGCATTTT.

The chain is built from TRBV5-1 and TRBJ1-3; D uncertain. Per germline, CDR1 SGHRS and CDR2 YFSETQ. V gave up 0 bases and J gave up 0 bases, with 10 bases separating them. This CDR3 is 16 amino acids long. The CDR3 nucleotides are TGCGCCAGCAGCTTGGCGGGGTCCAGCTCTGGAAACACCATATATTTT. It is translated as CASSLAGSSSGNTIYF.

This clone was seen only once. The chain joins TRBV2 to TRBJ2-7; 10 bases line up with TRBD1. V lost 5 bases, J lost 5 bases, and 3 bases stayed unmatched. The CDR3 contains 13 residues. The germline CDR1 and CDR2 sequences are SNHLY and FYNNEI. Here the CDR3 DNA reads TGTGCCAGCAGTCCGACAGGGGGCAACGAGCAGTACTTC. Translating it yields CASSPTGGNEQYF.

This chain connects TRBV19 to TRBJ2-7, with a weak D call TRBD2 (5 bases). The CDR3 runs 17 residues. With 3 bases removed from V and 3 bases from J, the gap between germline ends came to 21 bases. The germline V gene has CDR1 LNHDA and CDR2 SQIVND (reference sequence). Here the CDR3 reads CASSMHPSRSPYYEQYF. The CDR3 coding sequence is TGTGCCAGTAGTATGCATCCTAGCAGGTCCCCCTACTACGAGCAGTACTTC.

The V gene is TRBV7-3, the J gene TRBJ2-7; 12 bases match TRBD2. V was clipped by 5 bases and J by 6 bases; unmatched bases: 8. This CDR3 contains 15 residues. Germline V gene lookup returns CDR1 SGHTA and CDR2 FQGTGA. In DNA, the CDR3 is TGTGCCAGCAGCGATACTAGCGGGGGGCTCGCCGAGCAGTACTTC. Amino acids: CASSDTSGGLAEQYF.

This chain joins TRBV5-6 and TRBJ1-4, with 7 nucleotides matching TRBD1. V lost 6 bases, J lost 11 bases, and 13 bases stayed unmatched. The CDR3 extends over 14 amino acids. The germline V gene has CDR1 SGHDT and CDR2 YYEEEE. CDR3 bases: TGTGCCAGCAACTATGGGACAGATTCCCCCAAACTGTTTTTT. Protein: CASNYGTDSPKLFF.

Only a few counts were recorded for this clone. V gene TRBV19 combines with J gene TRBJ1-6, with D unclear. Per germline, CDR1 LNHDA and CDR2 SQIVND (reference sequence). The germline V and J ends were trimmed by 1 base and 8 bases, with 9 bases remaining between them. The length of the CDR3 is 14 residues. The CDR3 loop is CASSIVRSDSPLHF. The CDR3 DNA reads TGTGCCAGTAGTATAGTCAGGTCGGATTCACCCCTCCACTTT. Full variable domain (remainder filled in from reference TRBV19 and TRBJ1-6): DGGITQSPKYLFRKEGQNVTLSCEQNLNHDAMYWYRQDPGQGLRLIYYSQIVNDFQKGDIAEGYSVSREKKESFPLTVTSAQKNPTAFYLCASSIVRSDSPLHFGNGTRLTVT.

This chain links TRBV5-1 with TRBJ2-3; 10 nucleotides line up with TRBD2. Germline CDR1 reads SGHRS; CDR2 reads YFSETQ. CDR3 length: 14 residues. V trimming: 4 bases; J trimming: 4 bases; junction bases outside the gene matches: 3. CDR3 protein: CASSIGTSADTQYF. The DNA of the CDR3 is TGCGCCAGCAGCATCGGGACTAGCGCAGATACGCAGTATTTT.

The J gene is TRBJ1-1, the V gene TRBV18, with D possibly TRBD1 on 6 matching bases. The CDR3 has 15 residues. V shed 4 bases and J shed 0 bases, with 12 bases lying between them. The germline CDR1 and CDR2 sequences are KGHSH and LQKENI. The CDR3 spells CASSLRQVMNTEAFF. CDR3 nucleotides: TGTGCCAGCTCACTACGACAGGTTATGAACACTGAAGCTTTCTTT.

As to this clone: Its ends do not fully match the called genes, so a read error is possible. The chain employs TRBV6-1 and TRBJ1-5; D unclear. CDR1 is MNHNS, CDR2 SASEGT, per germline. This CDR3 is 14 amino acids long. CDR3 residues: CASREVGGLRPQHF. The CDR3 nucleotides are TGTGCCAGCAGAGAAGTCGGCGGTTTGCGGCCCCAGCATTTT.

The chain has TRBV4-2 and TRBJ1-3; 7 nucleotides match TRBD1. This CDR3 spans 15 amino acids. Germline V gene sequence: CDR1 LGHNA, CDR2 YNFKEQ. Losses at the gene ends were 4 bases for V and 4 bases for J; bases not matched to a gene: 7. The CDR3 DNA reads TGTGCCAGCAGCCGCTCCAGGGGGATGGGAAACACCATATATTTT. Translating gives CASSRSRGMGNTIYF.

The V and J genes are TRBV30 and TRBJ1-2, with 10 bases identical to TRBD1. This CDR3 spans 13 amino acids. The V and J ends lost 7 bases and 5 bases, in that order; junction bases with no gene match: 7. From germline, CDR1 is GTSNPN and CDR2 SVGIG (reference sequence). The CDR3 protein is CALTGGPRYGYTF. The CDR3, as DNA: TGTGCCTTGACAGGGGGCCCTAGGTATGGCTACACCTTC.

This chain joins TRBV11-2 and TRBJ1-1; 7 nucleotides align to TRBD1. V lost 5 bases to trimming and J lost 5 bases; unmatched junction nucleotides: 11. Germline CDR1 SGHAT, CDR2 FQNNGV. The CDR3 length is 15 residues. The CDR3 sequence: CASSPLVGGRTEAFF. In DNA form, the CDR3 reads TGTGCCAGCAGCCCATTAGTAGGGGGCCGGACTGAAGCTTTCTTT.

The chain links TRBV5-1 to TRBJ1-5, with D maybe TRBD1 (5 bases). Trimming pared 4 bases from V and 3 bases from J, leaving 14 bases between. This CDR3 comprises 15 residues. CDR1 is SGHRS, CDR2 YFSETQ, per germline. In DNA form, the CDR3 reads TGCGCCAGCAGCCTTATAGACAGTTTCAATCAGCCCCAGCATTTT. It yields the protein CASSLIDSFNQPQHF.